A selection of T cell receptor beta chains follows, all from one sample in a study of T cells in Graves' hyperthyroidism and ophthalmopathy. TCRdb fed the multiplex PCR reads into MiXCR, producing one record per CDR3 protein. The data hold approximately 520,000 distinct CDR3 sequences, with under 25% observed a single time. Sequenced input: blood. All receptors come from a young man with Graves' hyperthyroidism. The CDR3 runs from the conserved cysteine through the conserved F or W. Fields, in order: CDR3 DNA, CDR3 protein, V gene, J gene, D gene, clone size. D genes are given only for firm matches. Rows may omit the clone size; those that give it use once, few, many or a size class.

cdr3_nt: TGTGCCAGCAGCTTGGAATTCTGGGAGAGGGCTTTCTTT
cdr3_aa: CASSLEFWERAFF
v_call: TRBV5-5
j_call: TRBJ1-1
d_call: NA
clone_size: many

cdr3_nt: TGCGCCAGCAGCTCCGGGACAGGGTTGAACACTGAAGCTTTCTTT
cdr3_aa: CASSSGTGLNTEAFF
v_call: TRBV5-1
j_call: TRBJ1-1
d_call: TRBD1
clone_size: many

cdr3_nt: TGTGCCAGCAGTTTTAGTCATTTCGGGGACAGGGTAACCTACGAGCAGTACTTC
cdr3_aa: CASSFSHFGDRVTYEQYF
v_call: TRBV28
j_call: TRBJ2-7
d_call: TRBD1
clone_size: many

cdr3_nt: TGCGCCAGCAGCCAGGGGGGCCACGAGCAGTACTTC
cdr3_aa: CASSQGGHEQYF
v_call: TRBV5-1
j_call: TRBJ2-7
d_call: NA
clone_size: many

cdr3_nt: TGTGCCAGCAGTGAAGGCGCGGAGGTGAACTATGGCTACACCTTC
cdr3_aa: CASSEGAEVNYGYTF
v_call: TRBV6-1
j_call: TRBJ1-2
d_call: NA
clone_size: many

cdr3_nt: TGTGCCAGCAGCAACTGGGGGACAACTGAAGCTTTCTTT
cdr3_aa: CASSNWGTTEAFF
v_call: TRBV14
j_call: TRBJ1-1
d_call: NA
clone_size: many

cdr3_nt: TGTGCCAGCCAGGGACCATTCGGGGCCAACGTCCTGACTTTC
cdr3_aa: CASQGPFGANVLTF
v_call: TRBV28
j_call: TRBJ2-6
d_call: NA
clone_size: many

cdr3_nt: TGTGCCACCCAGACTTATAGCAATCAGCCCCAGCATTTT
cdr3_aa: CATQTYSNQPQHF
v_call: TRBV6-2/TRBV6-3
j_call: TRBJ1-5
d_call: NA
clone_size: many

cdr3_nt: TGTGCCACCAGCAGCAGGGGTTATGGCTACACCTTC
cdr3_aa: CATSSRGYGYTF
v_call: TRBV24-1
j_call: TRBJ1-2
d_call: NA
clone_size: many

cdr3_nt: TGTGCCAGCAGCTCCCCGGAGACCCAGTACTTC
cdr3_aa: CASSSPETQYF
v_call: TRBV11-2
j_call: TRBJ2-5
d_call: NA
clone_size: many

cdr3_nt: TGTGCCACAACAGGGGACCAAGAGACCCAGTACTTC
cdr3_aa: CATTGDQETQYF
v_call: TRBV19
j_call: TRBJ2-5
d_call: TRBD1
clone_size: many

cdr3_nt: TGCGCCAGCAGCTATCTGGACAGCTCCTACGAGCAGTATTTC
cdr3_aa: CASSYLDSSYEQYF
v_call: TRBV4-1
j_call: TRBJ2-7
d_call: NA
clone_size: NA

cdr3_nt: TGTGCCAGCAGTCAGACAGGGATGTACTCACCCCTCCACTTT
cdr3_aa: CASSQTGMYSPLHF
v_call: TRBV12-3/TRBV12-4
j_call: TRBJ1-6
d_call: TRBD1
clone_size: many

cdr3_nt: TGTGCCAGCAGTGAAGGACTAGGGACTGTCTACGAGCAGTACTTC
cdr3_aa: CASSEGLGTVYEQYF
v_call: TRBV6-1
j_call: TRBJ2-7
d_call: NA
clone_size: many

cdr3_nt: TGTGCCTGGAGCGGACAGGGGGCGAACACCGGGGAGCTGTTTTTT
cdr3_aa: CAWSGQGANTGELFF
v_call: TRBV30
j_call: TRBJ2-2
d_call: TRBD1
clone_size: many

cdr3_nt: TGTGCTAGTGGTTGGGGCAGAAACTCTGGAACCACCATATATTTT
cdr3_aa: CASGWGRNSGTTIYF
v_call: TRBV12-5
j_call: TRBJ1-3
d_call: NA
clone_size: many

cdr3_nt: TGTGCCAGCAGTCGGACTGCTAGCAATCAGCCCCAGCATTTT
cdr3_aa: CASSRTASNQPQHF
v_call: TRBV6-1
j_call: TRBJ1-5
d_call: NA
clone_size: many

cdr3_nt: TGTGCCAGCAGCCGCGGTCTGGGGGAGCTGTTTTTT
cdr3_aa: CASSRGLGELFF
v_call: TRBV3-1
j_call: TRBJ2-2
d_call: NA
clone_size: NA

cdr3_nt: TGCAGTGGACTAGCGGGAGGACGGCGCGAGCAGTACTTC
cdr3_aa: CSGLAGGRREQYF
v_call: TRBV20-1
j_call: TRBJ2-7
d_call: TRBD2
clone_size: NA

cdr3_nt: TGTGCCAGCAGTTGGACAGCCTATTCACCCCTCCACTTT
cdr3_aa: CASSWTAYSPLHF
v_call: TRBV28
j_call: TRBJ1-6
d_call: NA
clone_size: few

cdr3_nt: TGTGCCAGCAGTCCTCCCGGTTCTCACACTGAAGCTTTCTTT
cdr3_aa: CASSPPGSHTEAFF
v_call: TRBV28
j_call: TRBJ1-1
d_call: NA
clone_size: many

cdr3_nt: TGCGCCAGCAGCTTAGGTCCCGGACCGGTCGATAGCAATCAGCCCCAGCATTTT
cdr3_aa: CASSLGPGPVDSNQPQHF
v_call: TRBV5-1
j_call: TRBJ1-5
d_call: NA
clone_size: NA

cdr3_nt: TGTGCCAGCAGTTTTCAACCCAACTCCGAGCAGTACTTC
cdr3_aa: CASSFQPNSEQYF
v_call: TRBV12-3/TRBV12-4
j_call: TRBJ2-7
d_call: NA
clone_size: NA

cdr3_nt: TGTGCAAGCACTTACGAAAAACCGGACAGTAACTATGGCTACACCTTC
cdr3_aa: CASTYEKPDSNYGYTF
v_call: TRBV6-5
j_call: TRBJ1-2
d_call: NA
clone_size: NA

cdr3_nt: TGTGCCTCCCACCCGGCGCTATCCTACGAGCAGTACTTC
cdr3_aa: CASHPALSYEQYF
v_call: TRBV6-1
j_call: TRBJ2-7
d_call: NA
clone_size: many

cdr3_nt: TGCAGTGCCCGAGGGGGACAGGGATTCTCTGGGGCCAACGTCCTGACTTTC
cdr3_aa: CSARGGQGFSGANVLTF
v_call: TRBV20-1
j_call: TRBJ2-6
d_call: TRBD1
clone_size: few

cdr3_nt: TGTGCCAGCAGCTTATGGGTCGGGTTCTCAGTGAACACTGAAGCTTTCTTT
cdr3_aa: CASSLWVGFSVNTEAFF
v_call: TRBV11-1
j_call: TRBJ1-1
d_call: NA
clone_size: many

cdr3_nt: TGTGCCAGCAGTGACGGCCTCCCGAACACTGAAGCTTTCTTT
cdr3_aa: CASSDGLPNTEAFF
v_call: TRBV25-1
j_call: TRBJ1-1
d_call: NA
clone_size: many

cdr3_nt: TGCGCCAGCAGTAAGGACGCTTATGGCTACACCTTC
cdr3_aa: CASSKDAYGYTF
v_call: TRBV5-1
j_call: TRBJ1-2
d_call: NA
clone_size: NA

cdr3_nt: TGTGCCAGCAACAAATGGGGGATGAACACTGAAGCTTTCTTT
cdr3_aa: CASNKWGMNTEAFF
v_call: TRBV12-3/TRBV12-4
j_call: TRBJ1-1
d_call: NA
clone_size: many

cdr3_nt: TGTGCCAGCAGGGGACAGGGTGTGGTATACGAGCAGTACTTC
cdr3_aa: CASRGQGVVYEQYF
v_call: TRBV12-3/TRBV12-4
j_call: TRBJ2-7
d_call: TRBD1
clone_size: NA

cdr3_nt: TGTGCCAGCTCCCGAGTCGGGGGCGGGGAGCTGTTTTTT
cdr3_aa: CASSRVGGGELFF
v_call: TRBV6-1
j_call: TRBJ2-2
d_call: NA
clone_size: NA

cdr3_nt: TGTGCCAGCAGCAGTGACGGGGGTTATAATTCACCCCTCCACTTT
cdr3_aa: CASSSDGGYNSPLHF
v_call: TRBV7-9
j_call: TRBJ1-6
d_call: NA
clone_size: NA

cdr3_nt: TGCAGCGTTGGCAACACCGGGGAGCTGTTTTTT
cdr3_aa: CSVGNTGELFF
v_call: TRBV29-1
j_call: TRBJ2-2
d_call: NA
clone_size: many

cdr3_nt: TGTGCCAGCACGTCGGAATACCTAGACGACTCTGGAAACACCATATATTTT
cdr3_aa: CASTSEYLDDSGNTIYF
v_call: TRBV2
j_call: TRBJ1-3
d_call: NA
clone_size: few

cdr3_nt: TGTGCCAGCAGAGGGGACGGACAGGGGATAGTCGCCTACGAGCAGTACTTC
cdr3_aa: CASRGDGQGIVAYEQYF
v_call: TRBV6-1
j_call: TRBJ2-7
d_call: TRBD1
clone_size: NA

cdr3_nt: TGCAGTGCTAGGAATAACCCTGGAAACACCATATATTTT
cdr3_aa: CSARNNPGNTIYF
v_call: TRBV20-1
j_call: TRBJ1-3
d_call: NA
clone_size: many

cdr3_nt: TGTGCCAGCAGTCGACTGACAGCACCAACGGGGGCATACGAGCAGTACTTC
cdr3_aa: CASSRLTAPTGAYEQYF
v_call: TRBV6-4
j_call: TRBJ2-7
d_call: NA
clone_size: many

cdr3_nt: TGTGCCAGCACCCGCCCCACAGAGAGAGGCACTGAAGCTTTCTTT
cdr3_aa: CASTRPTERGTEAFF
v_call: TRBV3-1
j_call: TRBJ1-1
d_call: NA
clone_size: many

cdr3_nt: TGTGCCAGCAGACGTACCTCGGGGCCTGGAAACACCATATATTTT
cdr3_aa: CASRRTSGPGNTIYF
v_call: TRBV6-5
j_call: TRBJ1-3
d_call: NA
clone_size: many

cdr3_nt: TGCAGCCTCCGACAGAACACTGAAGCTTTCTTT
cdr3_aa: CSLRQNTEAFF
v_call: TRBV29-1
j_call: TRBJ1-1
d_call: NA
clone_size: many

cdr3_nt: TGTGCCAGCAGTCAATTTGGCGGGAGGAACACTGAAGCTTTCTTT
cdr3_aa: CASSQFGGRNTEAFF
v_call: TRBV6-1
j_call: TRBJ1-1
d_call: NA
clone_size: few

cdr3_nt: TGTGCCAGCAGGTTACAGGGGCTACGAAACGAGCAGTACTTC
cdr3_aa: CASRLQGLRNEQYF
v_call: TRBV12-3/TRBV12-4
j_call: TRBJ2-7
d_call: TRBD1
clone_size: NA

cdr3_nt: TGTGCCAGCAGCTTAGAGGCCCAGCGGCCCGACACCCAGTACTTC
cdr3_aa: CASSLEAQRPDTQYF
v_call: TRBV5-8
j_call: TRBJ2-5
d_call: NA
clone_size: many

cdr3_nt: TGTGCCACCAGCAGTAAAGAACGGGACCCGAACACCGGGGAGCTGTTTTTT
cdr3_aa: CATSSKERDPNTGELFF
v_call: TRBV15
j_call: TRBJ2-2
d_call: NA
clone_size: NA

cdr3_nt: TGTGCCAGCAGTTTAACGACAGGGGGCCCAGCCGATGTTCTCCACTTT
cdr3_aa: CASSLTTGGPADVLHF
v_call: TRBV27
j_call: TRBJ1-6
d_call: TRBD1
clone_size: NA

cdr3_nt: TGTGCCAGCAGTTACGGACAGGGGCTTCCCAATCAGCCCCAGCATTTT
cdr3_aa: CASSYGQGLPNQPQHF
v_call: TRBV12-3/TRBV12-4
j_call: TRBJ1-5
d_call: TRBD1
clone_size: many

cdr3_nt: TGTGCCAGCAGATCAAGTCCTTATAGCAATCAGCCCCAGCATTTT
cdr3_aa: CASRSSPYSNQPQHF
v_call: TRBV6-5
j_call: TRBJ1-5
d_call: NA
clone_size: many

cdr3_nt: TGTGCCAGCAGCTTTCGCAGGGGGAGGCCTGAAGCTTTCTTT
cdr3_aa: CASSFRRGRPEAFF
v_call: TRBV7-8
j_call: TRBJ1-1
d_call: TRBD1
clone_size: many

cdr3_nt: TGCAGCGCAGGACAGGGGGCTGTAACCTACGAGCAGTACTTC
cdr3_aa: CSAGQGAVTYEQYF
v_call: TRBV29-1
j_call: TRBJ2-7
d_call: TRBD1
clone_size: many